The 3 T cell receptor beta chains below were found in one sample sequenced in a study of human T cells and chemical hapten exposure. Each CDR3 protein gets one entry after TCRdb re-called the RACE reads with MiXCR. This sample has tens of thousands of distinct CDR3 sequences, with under 15% found just once. The time point denotes: patch test 3, about 24 weeks after DPC sensitization. The treatment was: therapeutic diphenylcyclopropenone sensitization with weekly scalp DPC. Here the sequenced sample was whole blood, taken in connection with sensitization to the hapten diphenylcyclopropenone (DPC). The source is a woman between 45 and 60 years old with alopecia areata. Some clones in this sample may be carry-over from other donors' samples.

This clonotype has at least ten counts. V and J are TRBV6-1 and TRBJ2-2; TRBD2 is a possible D gene (6 bases). Germline loops: CDR1 MNHNS, CDR2 SASEGT. Trimming removed 7 bases from V and 1 base from J, with 10 bases in between. CDR3 size: 14 residues. The CDR3 DNA is TGTGCCAGCAAAGCGGGTAGGAACACCGGGGAGCTGTTTTTT. It yields the protein CASKAGRNTGELFF.

This clonotype occurred a few times. The V and J genes are TRBV30 and TRBJ1-6; the D is unclear. The V end was cut by 3 bases, the J end by 10 bases, with 10 bases between. This CDR3 has 12 amino acids. Germline lookup yields CDR1 GTSNPN and CDR2 SVGIG (reference sequence). The CDR3 DNA follows: TGTGCCTGGAGGGGTATGGGGTCACCCCTCCACTTT. It translates to CAWRGMGSPLHF. Full variable domain (rest looked up from reference TRBV30 and TRBJ1-6): SQTIHQWPATLVQPVGSPLSLECTVEGTSNPNLYWYRQAAGRGLQLLFYSVGIGQISSEVPQNLSASRPQDRQFILSSKKLLLSDSGFYLCAWRGMGSPLHFGNGTRLTVT.

The chain carries TRBV7-6 and TRBJ2-3, with 13 bases fitting TRBD2. V trimming: 6 bases; J trimming: 3 bases; junction bases outside the gene matches: 0. Germline V lookup: CDR1 SGHVS, CDR2 FNYEAQ. This CDR3 spans 14 amino acids. The CDR3 sequence: CASRGLAGTDTQYF. DNA of the CDR3: TGTGCCAGCAGGGGACTAGCGGGAACAGATACGCAGTATTTT.